This T cell receptor beta chain was recorded in a study of PD-1 blockade in mismatch repair-deficient tumors. Study at large: Patients had eleven to twelve mismatch repair-deficient cancer types and were previously treated and progressing.

In the case of this clone: Its specificity is not known.

General study points: Tumor-resident clones, often undetectable pretreatment in blood, expanded then contracted after pembrolizumab.

Trimming removed 8 bases at V and 1 base at J, with 2 bases between. The CDR3 consists of 11 residues. Germline V gene sequence: CDR1 MNHNS, CDR2 SASEGT. Sequencing used immunoSEQ multiplex PCR; TCRdb keeps in-frame clones, though not all of them. The sample records 90,000 to 120,000 clones, over 75% being singletons. Mismatch repair deficiency was confirmed in all patients, by PCR or immunohistochemistry. TCRs were sequenced from a few patients responding to pembrolizumab. The origin of this receptor is an adult with mismatch repair-deficient cancer. The specimen comprised peripheral blood, sampled about eight months after starting pembrolizumab. This chain connects TRBV6-1 to TRBJ2-2; D remains ambiguous. For the CDR3, the DNA is TGTGCCAGCGGGAACACCGGGGAGCTGTTTTTT. It specifies CASGNTGELFF.